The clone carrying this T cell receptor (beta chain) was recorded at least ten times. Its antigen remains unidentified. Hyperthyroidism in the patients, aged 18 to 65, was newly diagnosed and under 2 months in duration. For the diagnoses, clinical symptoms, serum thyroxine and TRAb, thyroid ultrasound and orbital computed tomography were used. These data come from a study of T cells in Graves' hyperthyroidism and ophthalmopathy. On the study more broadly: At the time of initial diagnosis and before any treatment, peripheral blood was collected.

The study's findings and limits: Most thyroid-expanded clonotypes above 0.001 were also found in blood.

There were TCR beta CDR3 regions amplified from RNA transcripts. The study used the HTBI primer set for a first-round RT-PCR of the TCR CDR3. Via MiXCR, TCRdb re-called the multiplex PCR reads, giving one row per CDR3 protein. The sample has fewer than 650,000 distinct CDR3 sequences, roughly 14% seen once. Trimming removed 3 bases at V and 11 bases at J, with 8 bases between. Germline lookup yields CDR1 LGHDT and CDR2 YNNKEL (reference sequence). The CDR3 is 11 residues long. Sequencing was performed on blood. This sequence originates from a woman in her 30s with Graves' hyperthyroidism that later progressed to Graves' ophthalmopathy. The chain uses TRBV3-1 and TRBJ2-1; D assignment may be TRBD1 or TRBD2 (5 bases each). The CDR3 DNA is TGTGCCAGCAGCCAGCCGGGACAGCAGTTCTTC. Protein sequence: CASSQPGQQFF.